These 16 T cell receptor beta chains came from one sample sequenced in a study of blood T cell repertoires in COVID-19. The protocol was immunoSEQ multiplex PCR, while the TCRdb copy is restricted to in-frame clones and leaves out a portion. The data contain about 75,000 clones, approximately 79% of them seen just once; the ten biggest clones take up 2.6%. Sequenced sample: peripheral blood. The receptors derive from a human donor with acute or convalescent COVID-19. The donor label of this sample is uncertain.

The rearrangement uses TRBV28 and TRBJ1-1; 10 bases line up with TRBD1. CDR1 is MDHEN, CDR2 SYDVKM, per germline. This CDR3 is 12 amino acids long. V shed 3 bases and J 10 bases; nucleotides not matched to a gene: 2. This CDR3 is CASSLGTGAAFF. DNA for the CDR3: TGTGCCAGCAGTTTGGGGACAGGGGCAGCTTTCTTT.

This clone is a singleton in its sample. The CDR3 region has the DNA TGTGCCAGTAGACCACGACAGACCAACAATGAGCAGTTCTTC. Protein product: CASRPRQTNNEQFF. The chain employs TRBV19 and TRBJ2-1; a weak D match, TRBD1 (5 bases). CDR3 length: 14 residues. Trimming stripped 6 bases from V and 5 bases from J, with 14 bases between. Germline V lookup: CDR1 LNHDA, CDR2 SQIVND (reference sequence).

The CDR3: CASSPRTGRGTGELFF. CDR3 DNA sequence: TGTGCCAGCAGCCCTAGGACAGGGAGGGGAACCGGGGAGCTGTTTTTT. The chain links TRBV7-8 to TRBJ2-2; possible D gene TRBD1, 8 bases. The CDR3 has 16 amino acids. Trimming took 5 bases from V and 5 from J, leaving 18 bases between them. Germline loops: CDR1 SGHVS, CDR2 FQNEAQ.

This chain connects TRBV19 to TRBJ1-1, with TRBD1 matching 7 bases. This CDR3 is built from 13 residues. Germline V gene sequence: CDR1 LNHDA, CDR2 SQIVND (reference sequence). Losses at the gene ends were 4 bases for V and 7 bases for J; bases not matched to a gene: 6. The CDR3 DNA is TGTGCCAGTAGTAGAATTACAGGGGTTGAAGCTTTCTTT. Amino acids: CASSRITGVEAFF.

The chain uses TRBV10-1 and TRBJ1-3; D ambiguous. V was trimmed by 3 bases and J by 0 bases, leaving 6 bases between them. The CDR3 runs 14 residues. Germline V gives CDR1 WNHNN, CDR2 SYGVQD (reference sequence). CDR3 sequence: CASSDRGSGNTIYF. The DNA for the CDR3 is TGCGCCAGCAGTGATCGGGGCTCTGGAAACACCATATATTTT.

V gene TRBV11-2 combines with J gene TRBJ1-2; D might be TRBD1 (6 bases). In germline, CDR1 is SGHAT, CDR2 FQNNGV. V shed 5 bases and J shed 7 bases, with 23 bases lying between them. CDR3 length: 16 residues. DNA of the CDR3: TGTGCCAGCAGCCCGATGAACAGAAACAGGGCGGCTGGCTACACCTTC. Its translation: CASSPMNRNRAAGYTF.

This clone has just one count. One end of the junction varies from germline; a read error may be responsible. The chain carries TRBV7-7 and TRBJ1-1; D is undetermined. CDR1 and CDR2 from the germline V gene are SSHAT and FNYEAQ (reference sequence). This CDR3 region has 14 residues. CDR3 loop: CASSPAGGNTEAFF. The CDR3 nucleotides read TGTGCTAGCAGCCCCGCAGGTGGGAACACTGAAGCTTTCTTT.

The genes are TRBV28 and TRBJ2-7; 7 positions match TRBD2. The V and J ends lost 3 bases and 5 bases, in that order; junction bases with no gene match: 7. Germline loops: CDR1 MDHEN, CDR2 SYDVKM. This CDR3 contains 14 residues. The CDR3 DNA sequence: TGTGCCAGCAGTTTCCAGCGGGGTTTAAACGAGCAGTACGTC. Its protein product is CASSFQRGLNEQYV.

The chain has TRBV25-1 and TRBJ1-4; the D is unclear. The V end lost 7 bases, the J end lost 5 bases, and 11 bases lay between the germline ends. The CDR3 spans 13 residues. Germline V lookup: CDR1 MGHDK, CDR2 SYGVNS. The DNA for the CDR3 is TGTGCCAGCACCAGAGGAGGGAATGAAAAACTGTTTTTT. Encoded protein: CASTRGGNEKLFF.

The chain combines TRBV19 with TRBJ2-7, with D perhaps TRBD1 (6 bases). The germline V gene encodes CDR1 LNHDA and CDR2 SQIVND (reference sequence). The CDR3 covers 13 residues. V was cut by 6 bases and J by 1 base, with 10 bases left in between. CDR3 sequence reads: CASSQGHSYEQYF. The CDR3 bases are TGTGCCAGTAGCCAGGGACATTCCTACGAGCAGTACTTC.

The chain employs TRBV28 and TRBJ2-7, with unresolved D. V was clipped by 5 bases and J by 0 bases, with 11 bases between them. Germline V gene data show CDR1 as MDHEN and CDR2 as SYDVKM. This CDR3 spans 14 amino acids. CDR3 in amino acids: CASSMRAISYEQYV. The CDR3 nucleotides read TGTGCCAGCAGTATGAGAGCGATCTCCTACGAGCAGTACGTC.

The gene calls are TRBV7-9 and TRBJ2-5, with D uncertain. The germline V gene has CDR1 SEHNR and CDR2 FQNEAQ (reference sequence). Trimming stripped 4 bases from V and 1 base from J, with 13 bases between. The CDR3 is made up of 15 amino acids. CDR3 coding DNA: TGTGCCAGCAGCTCTCAAGTAGCCGGCCAAGAGACCCAGTACTTC. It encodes CASSSQVAGQETQYF.

CDR3 in amino acids: CASNPVANYGYTF. In nucleotides, the CDR3 is TGTGCCAGCAACCCGGTCGCAAACTATGGCTACACCTTC. This sequence joins TRBV6-5 and TRBJ1-2; D is uncertain. The CDR3 is made up of 13 amino acids. Germline assignment: CDR1 MNHEY and CDR2 SVGAGI. Trimming stripped 7 bases from V and 2 bases from J, with 11 bases between.

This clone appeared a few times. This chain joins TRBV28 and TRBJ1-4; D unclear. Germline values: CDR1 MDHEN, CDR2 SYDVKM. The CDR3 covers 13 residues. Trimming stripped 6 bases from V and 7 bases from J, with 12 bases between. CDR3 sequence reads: CASSQTGSEKLFF. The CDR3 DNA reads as TGTGCCAGCAGCCAGACCGGGAGTGAAAAACTGTTTTTT.

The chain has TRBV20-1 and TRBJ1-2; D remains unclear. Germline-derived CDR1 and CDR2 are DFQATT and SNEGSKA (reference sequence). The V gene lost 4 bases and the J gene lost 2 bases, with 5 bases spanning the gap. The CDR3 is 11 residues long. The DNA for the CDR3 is TGCAGTGCTATCGGGAACTATGGCTACACCTTC. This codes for CSAIGNYGYTF.

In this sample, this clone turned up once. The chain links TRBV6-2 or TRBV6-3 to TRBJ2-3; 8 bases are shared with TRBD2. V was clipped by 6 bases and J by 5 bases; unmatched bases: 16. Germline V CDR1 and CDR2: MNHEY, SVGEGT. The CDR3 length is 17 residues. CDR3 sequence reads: CASSPPFSGVLRDTQYF. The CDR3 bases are TGTGCCAGCAGCCCCCCCTTTAGCGGGGTTTTGAGAGATACGCAGTATTTT.